The 32 T cell receptor beta chains below were found in one sample sequenced in a study of shared clonotypes between healthy human individuals. Using immunoSEQ multiplex PCR, the repertoire was profiled, and TCRdb retains in-frame clones only, with some absent. Of 2 million to 2.5 million clones listed, roughly 93% were seen once; the top ten hold 0.36%. The sample consisted of naive CD4+ T cells from PBMCs. Subset noted: CD45RA+ positively selected. The receptors here all came from a young man in good health. Some clones in this sample may be carry-over from other donors' samples.

The gene calls are TRBV2 and TRBJ1-3; TRBD1 might be the D (6 bases). There are 14 residues in the CDR3. The germline V gene has CDR1 SNHLY and CDR2 FYNNEI. Trimming removed 5 bases from V and 4 bases from J, with 12 bases in between. CDR3 DNA: TGTGCCAGCAGTATACAGGGAGGGGGAAACACCATATATTTT. Its translation: CASSIQGGGNTIYF.

The V and J genes are TRBV27 and TRBJ2-1; no firm D call. Trimming removed 7 bases from V and 5 bases from J, with 18 bases in between. The CDR3 length is 15 residues. Per the germline V gene, CDR1 is MNHEY and CDR2 is SMNVEV (reference sequence). As DNA, the CDR3 is TGTGCCAGCATTGACCTTCTTAAGGGCCACAATGAGCAGTTCTTC. Translating it yields CASIDLLKGHNEQFF.

V and J are TRBV5-6 and TRBJ2-4; TRBD2 matches 10 bases. The CDR3 extends over 15 amino acids. Germline assignment: CDR1 SGHDT and CDR2 YYEEEE. V trimming: 4 bases; J trimming: 3 bases; junction bases outside the gene matches: 4. CDR3 residues: CASSPGTSVKNIQYF. In nucleotides, the CDR3 is TGTGCCAGCAGCCCTGGGACTAGCGTCAAAAACATTCAGTACTTC.

The chain has TRBV6-5 and TRBJ1-4, with D possibly matching TRBD1 (5 bases). The CDR3 loop spans 15 amino acids. Germline CDR1 reads MNHEY; CDR2 reads SVGAGI. Between the trimmed V and J ends, which lost 6 bases and 2 bases, there was a span of 13 bases. This chain's CDR3 is CASSQRGRTNEKLFF. CDR3 bases: TGTGCCAGCAGCCAAAGGGGACGGACTAATGAAAAACTGTTTTTT.

The J gene is TRBJ1-4, the V gene TRBV5-1; the D is unclear. V dropped 4 bases and J dropped 4 bases, with 11 bases sitting between them. The CDR3 has 14 residues. CDR1 and CDR2 from the germline V gene are SGHRS and YFSETQ. The CDR3 DNA reads as TGCGCCAGCAGCCCATGGGTGGATAATGAAAAACTGTTTTTT. Amino acid sequence: CASSPWVDNEKLFF.

The chain couples TRBV5-4 to TRBJ2-7; TRBD2 aligns across 12 bases. V shed 0 bases and J 7 bases; nucleotides not matched to a gene: 8. This CDR3 is built from 16 residues. CDR1 is SGHNT and CDR2 is YYREEE in the germline V gene (reference sequence). The DNA of the CDR3 is TGTGCCAGCAGCTTGGAGCCTAGCGGGAGGGCCTGGGAGCAGTACTTC. It codes for CASSLEPSGRAWEQYF.

The chain recombines TRBV7-2 with TRBJ1-1; weak D call: TRBD1 (5 bases). The CDR3 loop spans 15 amino acids. V gave up 2 bases and J gave up 1 base, with 11 bases separating them. The germline CDR1 and CDR2 sequences are SGHTA and FQGNSA. CDR3 residues: CASSLSGLENTEAFF. The CDR3 nucleotides read TGTGCCAGCAGCTTATCAGGGCTGGAGAACACTGAAGCTTTCTTT.

The chain recombines TRBV5-1 with TRBJ1-4; TRBD1 might be the D (6 bases). The V end lost 3 bases, the J end lost 0 bases, and 12 bases lay between the germline ends. The CDR3 runs to 16 residues. Germline CDR1 reads SGHRS; CDR2 reads YFSETQ. Here the CDR3 reads CASSSRGGATNEKLFF. The CDR3 DNA follows: TGCGCCAGCAGCTCTAGGGGGGGAGCAACTAATGAAAAACTGTTTTTT.

The rearrangement links TRBV5-4 to TRBJ2-5; 12 bases align to TRBD2. Germline CDR1 reads SGHNT; CDR2 reads YYREEE (reference sequence). V dropped 0 bases and J dropped 9; count of bases not matched to a gene: 6. The CDR3 runs 15 residues. CDR3 amino acids: CASSLERASGRAQYF. CDR3 coding DNA: TGTGCCAGCAGCTTGGAGCGGGCTAGCGGGAGGGCCCAGTACTTC.

V and J are TRBV28 and TRBJ2-1; D is unresolved. The CDR3 length is 15 residues. V gave up 4 bases and J gave up 8 bases, with 18 bases separating them. Germline V gene sequence: CDR1 MDHEN, CDR2 SYDVKM. For the CDR3, the DNA is TGTGCCAGCAGTTCTCTAAGCCGGGTTATCCATGAGCAGTTCTTC. Protein product: CASSSLSRVIHEQFF.

The V gene is TRBV7-9, the J gene TRBJ2-5, with D unclear. V was clipped by 5 bases and J by 3 bases, with 10 bases between them. The germline gives CDR1 SEHNR, CDR2 FQNEAQ (reference sequence). CDR3 length: 13 amino acids. The CDR3 DNA reads TGTGCCAGCAGCCCACGGAGTAAAGAGACCCAGTACTTC. This sequence encodes CASSPRSKETQYF. Full variable domain (missing parts from reference TRBV7-9 and TRBJ2-5): DTGVSQNPRHKITKRGQNVTFRCDPISEHNRLYWYRQTLGQGPEFLTYFQNEAQLEKSRLLSDRFSAERPKGSFSTLEIQRTEQGDSAMYLCASSPRSKETQYFGPGTRLLVL.

CDR3 bases: TGCGCCAGCAGTGATAATGGGTTTGGCTACACCTTC. Residues: CASSDNGFGYTF. The V call is TRBV10-2, the J call TRBJ1-2; D not certain. Trimming removed 3 bases at V and 7 bases at J, with 9 bases between. CDR3 length: 12 amino acids. The germline CDR1 and CDR2 sequences are WSHSY and SAAADI.

This sequence joins TRBV6-5 and TRBJ2-7; 9 nucleotides align to TRBD1. CDR1 is MNHEY and CDR2 is SVGAGI in the germline V gene. After removal of 2 bases from V and 11 bases from J, the junction contained 4 bases not matched to a gene. The CDR3 is made up of 12 amino acids. The CDR3 coding sequence is TGTGCCAGCAGTTACGACAGGGGGTTCGAGTACTTC. Translated: CASSYDRGFEYF.

V is TRBV10-3 and J is TRBJ1-1, with D unresolved. The germline V gene has CDR1 ENHRY and CDR2 SYGVKD. Trimming shortened V by 6 bases and J by 7 bases, and 15 bases separated the two germline ends. The CDR3 totals 13 residues. The DNA for the CDR3 is TGTGCCATCAGAGGTTCAGAATACCTTGAAGCTTTCTTT. Its translation: CAIRGSEYLEAFF.

The chain is built from TRBV29-1 and TRBJ1-1; D unclear. Germline CDR1 is SQVTM and CDR2 is ANQGSEA. Trimming took 4 bases from V and 0 from J, leaving 9 bases between them. The CDR3 runs to 13 residues. For the CDR3, the DNA is TGCAGCGTTGGGTTCACCTTGAACACTGAAGCTTTCTTT. Its protein product is CSVGFTLNTEAFF.

The chain uses TRBV5-1 and TRBJ2-5; D perhaps matches TRBD2 (6 bases). Germline assignment: CDR1 SGHRS and CDR2 YFSETQ. Trimming took 0 bases from V and 1 from J, leaving 13 bases between them. This CDR3 contains 16 residues. DNA for the CDR3: TGCGCCAGCAGCTTGGGGTTAGCGGAACGCCAAGAGACCCAGTACTTC. Translated: CASSLGLAERQETQYF.

V is TRBV4-3 and J is TRBJ2-3; perhaps TRBD2 as D (6 bases). Per germline, CDR1 LGHNA and CDR2 YSLEER. This CDR3 has 15 residues. The germline V and J ends were trimmed by 3 bases and 0 bases, with 10 bases remaining between them. The DNA of the CDR3 is TGCGCCAGCAGCCATCGGGACTCGAGCACAGATACGCAGTATTTT. Translation: CASSHRDSSTDTQYF.

In nucleotides, the CDR3 is TGTGCCAGCAGCTTTGATACTAGCTGGAGCACAGATACGCAGTATTTT. Translation: CASSFDTSWSTDTQYF. The rearrangement uses TRBV7-9 and TRBJ2-3; perhaps TRBD2 as D (6 bases). The germline CDR1 and CDR2 sequences are SEHNR and FQNEAQ (reference sequence). This CDR3 is 16 amino acids long. The V end lost 3 bases, the J end lost 0 bases, and 13 bases lay between the germline ends. The complete variable domain, with remaining parts taken from reference TRBV7-9 and TRBJ2-3, reads DTGVSQNPRHKITKRGQNVTFRCDPISEHNRLYWYRQTLGQGPEFLTYFQNEAQLEKSRLLSDRFSAERPKGSFSTLEIQRTEQGDSAMYLCASSFDTSWSTDTQYFGPGTRLTVL.

This CDR3 reads CASSMGWRGRRETQYF. CDR3 in DNA: TGTGCCAGTAGTATGGGGTGGAGGGGGCGGCGAGAGACCCAGTACTTC. The chain employs TRBV19 and TRBJ2-5; D possibly corresponds to TRBD1 (7 bases). The CDR3 sequence is 16 residues long. The V and J ends lost 3 bases and 4 bases respectively, with 18 bases between them. Per germline, CDR1 LNHDA and CDR2 SQIVND (reference sequence).

The V gene is TRBV27, the J gene TRBJ2-5; 7 positions match TRBD1. V dropped 6 bases and J dropped 7; count of bases not matched to a gene: 17. Germline V CDR1 and CDR2: MNHEY, SMNVEV (reference sequence). The CDR3 is 16 amino acids. The CDR3 loop reads CASRPTPDRVGVTQYF. CDR3 bases: TGTGCCAGCAGACCAACTCCCGACAGGGTTGGTGTGACCCAGTACTTC.

This clone was picked up one time. This chain connects TRBV10-3 to TRBJ1-3; 9 nucleotides line up with TRBD1. This CDR3 is built from 16 residues. V was clipped by 5 bases and J by 0 bases; unmatched bases: 5. CDR1 and CDR2 (germline): ENHRY, SYGVKD. CDR3 sequence (DNA): TGTGCCATCAGTACAACAGGGGGCAGCTCTGGAAACACCATATATTTT. It is translated as CAISTTGGSSGNTIYF.

The chain joins TRBV2 to TRBJ2-2, with 8 bases aligning to TRBD2. Trimming removed 5 bases from V and 1 base from J; junction bases left unmatched: 6. The CDR3 sequence is 16 residues long. Germline loops: CDR1 SNHLY, CDR2 FYNNEI. Here the CDR3 reads CASSLGLAENTGELFF. The CDR3 DNA is TGTGCCAGCAGTCTCGGACTAGCAGAGAACACCGGGGAGCTGTTTTTT. Based on the CDR3 plus reference TRBV2 and TRBJ2-2, the full variable domain is EPEVTQTPSHQVTQMGQEVILRCVPISNHLYFYWYRQILGQKVEFLVSFYNNEISEKSEIFDDQFSVERPDGSNFTLKIRSTKLEDSAMYFCASSLGLAENTGELFFGEGSRLTVL.

This clone was seen once. The rearrangement links TRBV5-1 to TRBJ2-5; 7 nucleotides align to TRBD1. Germline loops: CDR1 SGHRS, CDR2 YFSETQ. V lost 4 bases, J lost 5 bases, and 8 bases stayed unmatched. The CDR3 is 14 amino acids. This CDR3 is CASSIGQVWETQYF. The CDR3 nucleotides are TGCGCCAGCAGCATTGGACAGGTTTGGGAGACCCAGTACTTC.

Details on this clone: The sample contains more than one DNA sequence encoding this CDR3. The V gene is TRBV7-2, the J gene TRBJ1-2; D not resolved. Trimming stripped 5 bases from V and 1 base from J, with 11 bases between. Germline V gives CDR1 SGHTA, CDR2 FQGNSA. CDR3 length equals 14 residues. As DNA, the CDR3 is TGTGCCAGCAGCCCGAGGAGGAGTAACTATGGCTACACCTTC. This gives the protein CASSPRRSNYGYTF.

This clone was detected only once. The chain combines TRBV5-5 with TRBJ2-5; 10 bases match TRBD2. CDR1 is SGHKS and CDR2 is YYEKEE in the germline V gene (reference sequence). CDR3 size: 14 residues. The J segment lost 5 bases and the V segment lost 4 bases, leaving 5 bases of the junction unmatched. The DNA of the CDR3 is TGTGCCAGCAGCGGAGGGACTAGCGTTGAGACCCAGTACTTC. Translated, it gives CASSGGTSVETQYF.

The chain uses TRBV7-9 and TRBJ1-1; tentatively, D is TRBD1 (5 bases). The CDR3 consists of 14 residues. Germline CDR1 reads SEHNR; CDR2 reads FQNEAQ (reference sequence). The V and J ends lost 5 bases and 3 bases respectively, with 13 bases between them. CDR3 amino acids: CASSRGQRDTEAFF. The CDR3 nucleotides read TGTGCCAGCAGCCGGGGCCAGCGGGACACTGAAGCTTTCTTT. Filled out from reference TRBV7-9 and TRBJ1-1, the complete variable domain reads DTGVSQNPRHKITKRGQNVTFRCDPISEHNRLYWYRQTLGQGPEFLTYFQNEAQLEKSRLLSDRFSAERPKGSFSTLEIQRTEQGDSAMYLCASSRGQRDTEAFFGQGTRLTVV.

The chain is built from TRBV7-6 and TRBJ2-1; 11 bases line up with TRBD2. With V trimmed by 5 bases and J by 3 bases, 3 bases remained unmatched. The length of the CDR3 is 15 residues. Germline V gives CDR1 SGHVS, CDR2 FNYEAQ. This chain's CDR3 is CASSPTSGSYNEQFF. In DNA form, the CDR3 reads TGTGCCAGCAGCCCAACTAGCGGGAGCTACAATGAGCAGTTCTTC.

The chain has TRBV28 and TRBJ2-1, with 12 bases matching TRBD2. Per the germline V gene, CDR1 is MDHEN and CDR2 is SYDVKM. The junction had 5 bases not matched to a gene; V was cut back by 2 bases and J by 3 bases. This CDR3 has 17 amino acids. Written as DNA, the CDR3 is TGTGCCAGCAGTTTACCAAGGACTAGCGGGATCTACAATGAGCAGTTCTTC. Translated: CASSLPRTSGIYNEQFF.

The chain is built from TRBV11-1 and TRBJ2-2; tentatively, D is TRBD2 (6 bases). The CDR3 is made up of 15 amino acids. CDR1 SGHAT and CDR2 FQDESV come from the germline V gene (reference sequence). V lost 5 bases to trimming and J lost 4 bases, with 14 bases between them. The CDR3 DNA sequence: TGTGCCAGCAGCCCCGGGGAGGTCCGCACCGGGGAGCTGTTTTTT. It is translated as CASSPGEVRTGELFF.

This chain connects TRBV19 to TRBJ2-7, with 14 bases identical to TRBD2. V was pared by 4 bases and J by 5 bases, with 7 bases of the junction left unmatched. The CDR3 has 16 amino acids. Germline values: CDR1 LNHDA, CDR2 SQIVND (reference sequence). DNA for the CDR3: TGTGCCAGTAGTACTCGGGGACTAGCGGGAGTCCACGAGCAGTACTTC. This translates into CASSTRGLAGVHEQYF.

This chain links TRBV11-1 with TRBJ2-1; D remains unclear. The CDR3 spans 13 residues. V lost 0 bases to trimming and J lost 10 bases, with 10 bases between them. Germline CDR1 SGHAT, CDR2 FQDESV (reference sequence). This CDR3 is CASSLAALGEQFF. CDR3 bases: TGTGCCAGCAGCTTAGCGGCGCTGGGAGAGCAGTTCTTC.

The V gene is TRBV5-4, the J gene TRBJ2-7; 10 bases fit TRBD2. This CDR3 is 17 amino acids long. With V trimmed by 6 bases and J by 4 bases, 16 bases remained unmatched. Per germline, CDR1 SGHNT and CDR2 YYREEE (reference sequence). DNA for the CDR3: TGTGCCAGCACGTATCCCCTAAGGACTAGCGGAGGTTACGAGCAGTACTTC. This encodes CASTYPLRTSGGYEQYF.